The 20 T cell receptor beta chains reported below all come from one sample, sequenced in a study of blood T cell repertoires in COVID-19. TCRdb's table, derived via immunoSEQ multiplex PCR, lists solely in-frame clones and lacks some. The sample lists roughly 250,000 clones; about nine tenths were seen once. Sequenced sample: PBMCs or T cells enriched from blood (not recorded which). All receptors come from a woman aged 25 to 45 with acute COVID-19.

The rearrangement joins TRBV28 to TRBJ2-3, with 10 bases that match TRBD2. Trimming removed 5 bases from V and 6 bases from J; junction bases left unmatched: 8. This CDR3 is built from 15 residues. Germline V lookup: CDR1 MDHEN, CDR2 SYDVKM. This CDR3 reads CASSIALAGMDTQYF. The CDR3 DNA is TGTGCCAGCAGTATCGCACTAGCGGGAATGGATACGCAGTATTTT.

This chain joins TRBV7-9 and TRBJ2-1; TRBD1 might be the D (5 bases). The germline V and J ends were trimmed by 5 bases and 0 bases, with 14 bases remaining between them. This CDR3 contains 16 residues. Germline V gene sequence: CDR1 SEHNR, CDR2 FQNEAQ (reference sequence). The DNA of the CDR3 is TGTGCCAGCAGCCCTCGACAGAGAAGCTCCTACAATGAGCAGTTCTTC. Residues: CASSPRQRSSYNEQFF.

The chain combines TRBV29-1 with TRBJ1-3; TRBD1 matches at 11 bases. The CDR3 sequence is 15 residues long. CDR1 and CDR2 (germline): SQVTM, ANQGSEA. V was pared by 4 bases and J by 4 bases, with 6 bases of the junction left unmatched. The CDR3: CSVAVDRGPGNTIYF. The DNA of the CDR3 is TGCAGCGTTGCCGTGGACAGGGGGCCCGGAAACACCATATATTTT.

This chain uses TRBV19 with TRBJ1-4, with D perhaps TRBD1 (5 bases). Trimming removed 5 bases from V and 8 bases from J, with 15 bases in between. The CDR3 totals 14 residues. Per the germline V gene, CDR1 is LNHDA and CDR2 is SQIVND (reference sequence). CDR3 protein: CASSPQGFEEKLFF. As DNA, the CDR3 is TGTGCCAGTAGTCCTCAGGGCTTCGAGGAAAAACTGTTTTTT. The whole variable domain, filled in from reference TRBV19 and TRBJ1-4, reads DGGITQSPKYLFRKEGQNVTLSCEQNLNHDAMYWYRQDPGQGLRLIYYSQIVNDFQKGDIAEGYSVSREKKESFPLTVTSAQKNPTAFYLCASSPQGFEEKLFFGSGTQLSVL.

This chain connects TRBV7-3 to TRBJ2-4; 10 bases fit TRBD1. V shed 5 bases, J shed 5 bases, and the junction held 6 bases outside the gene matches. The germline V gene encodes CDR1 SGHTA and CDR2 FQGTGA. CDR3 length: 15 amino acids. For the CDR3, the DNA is TGTGCCAGCAGCCCGACAGGGGGCTGGGAAAACATTCAGTACTTC. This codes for CASSPTGGWENIQYF. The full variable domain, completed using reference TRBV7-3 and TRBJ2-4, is GAGVSQTPSNKVTEKGKYVELRCDPISGHTALYWYRQSLGQGPEFLIYFQGTGAADDSGLPNDRFFAVRPEGSVSTLKIQRTERGDSAVYLCASSPTGGWENIQYFGAGTRLSVL.

The CDR3 loop reads CASSRRDRGSEKLFF. In DNA, the CDR3 is TGTGCCAGCAGCCGGCGGGACAGGGGGTCTGAAAAACTGTTTTTT. The chain employs TRBV13 and TRBJ1-4; 11 bases match TRBD1. The J segment lost 7 bases and the V segment lost 5 bases, leaving 6 bases of the junction unmatched. Germline V CDR1 and CDR2: PRHDT, FYEKMQ (reference sequence). The CDR3 runs 15 residues.

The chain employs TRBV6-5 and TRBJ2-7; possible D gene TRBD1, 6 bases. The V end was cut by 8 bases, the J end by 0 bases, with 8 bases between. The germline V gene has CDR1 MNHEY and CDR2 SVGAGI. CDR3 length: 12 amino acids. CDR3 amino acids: CASQDSSYEQYF. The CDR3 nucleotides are TGTGCCAGCCAGGACAGCTCCTACGAGCAGTACTTC.

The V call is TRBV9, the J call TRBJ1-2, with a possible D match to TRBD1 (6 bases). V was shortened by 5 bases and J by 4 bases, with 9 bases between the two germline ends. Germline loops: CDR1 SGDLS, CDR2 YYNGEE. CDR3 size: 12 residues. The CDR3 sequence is CASRHRAYGYTF. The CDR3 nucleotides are TGTGCCAGCAGACACAGGGCCTATGGCTACACCTTC. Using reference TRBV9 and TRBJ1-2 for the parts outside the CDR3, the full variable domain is DSGVTQTPKHLITATGQRVTLRCSPRSGDLSVYWYQQSLDQGLQFLIQYYNGEERAKGNILERFSAQQFPDLHSELNLSSLELGDSALYFCASRHRAYGYTFGSGTRLTVV.

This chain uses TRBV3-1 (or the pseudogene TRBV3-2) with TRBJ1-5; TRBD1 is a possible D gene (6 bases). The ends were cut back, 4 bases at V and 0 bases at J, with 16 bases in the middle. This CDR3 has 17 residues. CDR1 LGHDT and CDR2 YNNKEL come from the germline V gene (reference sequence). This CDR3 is CASSPGEGVYSNQPQHF. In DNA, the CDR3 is TGTGCCAGCAGCCCCGGGGAGGGGGTATATAGCAATCAGCCCCAGCATTTT.

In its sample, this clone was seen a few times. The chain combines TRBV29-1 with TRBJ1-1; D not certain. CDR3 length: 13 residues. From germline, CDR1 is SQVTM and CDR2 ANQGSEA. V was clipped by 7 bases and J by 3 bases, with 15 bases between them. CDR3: CSGSSSGDTEAFF. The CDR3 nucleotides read TGCAGCGGTAGTTCTTCCGGGGACACTGAAGCTTTCTTT.

The CDR3, as DNA: TGTGCCAGCATTCCGGGACAGGGGGCGCGGTACACTGAAGCTTTCTTT. This translates into CASIPGQGARYTEAFF. The chain recombines TRBV28 with TRBJ1-1; 12 bases line up with TRBD1. V trimming: 7 bases; J trimming: 3 bases; junction bases outside the gene matches: 9. Germline loops: CDR1 MDHEN, CDR2 SYDVKM. This CDR3 comprises 16 residues. Combining the CDR3 with reference TRBV28 and TRBJ1-1 gives the whole variable domain DVKVTQSSRYLVKRTGEKVFLECVQDMDHENMFWYRQDPGLGLRLIYFSYDVKMKEKGDIPEGYSVSREKKERFSLILESASTNQTSMYLCASIPGQGARYTEAFFGQGTRLTVV.

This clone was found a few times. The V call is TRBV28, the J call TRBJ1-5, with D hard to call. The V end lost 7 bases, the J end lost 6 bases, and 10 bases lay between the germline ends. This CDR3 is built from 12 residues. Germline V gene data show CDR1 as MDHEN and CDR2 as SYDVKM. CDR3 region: CASTLLAQPQHF. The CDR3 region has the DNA TGTGCCAGCACCCTCCTGGCTCAGCCCCAGCATTTT.

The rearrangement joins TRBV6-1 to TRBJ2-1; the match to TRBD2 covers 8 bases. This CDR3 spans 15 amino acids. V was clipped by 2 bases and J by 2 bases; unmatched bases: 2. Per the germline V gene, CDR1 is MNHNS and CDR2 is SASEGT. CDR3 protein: CASSESGGAYNEQFF. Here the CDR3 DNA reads TGTGCCAGCAGTGAATCGGGGGGGGCCTACAATGAGCAGTTCTTC.

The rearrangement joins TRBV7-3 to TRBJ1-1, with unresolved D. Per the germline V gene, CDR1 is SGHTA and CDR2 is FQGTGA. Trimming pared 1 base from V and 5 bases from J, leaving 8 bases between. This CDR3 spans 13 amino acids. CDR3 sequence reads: CASSLRVETEAFF. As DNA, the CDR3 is TGTGCCAGCAGCTTAAGAGTGGAGACTGAAGCTTTCTTT. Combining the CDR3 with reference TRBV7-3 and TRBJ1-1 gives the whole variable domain GAGVSQTPSNKVTEKGKYVELRCDPISGHTALYWYRQSLGQGPEFLIYFQGTGAADDSGLPNDRFFAVRPEGSVSTLKIQRTERGDSAVYLCASSLRVETEAFFGQGTRLTVV.

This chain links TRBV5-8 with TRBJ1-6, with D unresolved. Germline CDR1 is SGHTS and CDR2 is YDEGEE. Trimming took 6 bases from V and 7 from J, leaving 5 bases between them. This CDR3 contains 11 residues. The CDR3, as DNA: TGTGCCAGCACTCTAAATTCACCCCTCCACTTT. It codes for CASTLNSPLHF.

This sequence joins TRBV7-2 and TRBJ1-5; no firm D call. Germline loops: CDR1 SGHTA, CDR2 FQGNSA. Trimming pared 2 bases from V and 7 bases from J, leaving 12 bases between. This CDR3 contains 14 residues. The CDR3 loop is CASSLSGLDQPQHF. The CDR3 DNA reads TGTGCCAGCAGCTTATCGGGGTTAGACCAGCCCCAGCATTTT. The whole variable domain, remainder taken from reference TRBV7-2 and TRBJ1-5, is GAGVSQSPSNKVTEKGKDVELRCDPISGHTALYWYRQSLGQGLEFLIYFQGNSAPDKSGLPSDRFSAERTGGSVSTLTIQRTQQEDSAVYLCASSLSGLDQPQHFGDGTRLSIL.

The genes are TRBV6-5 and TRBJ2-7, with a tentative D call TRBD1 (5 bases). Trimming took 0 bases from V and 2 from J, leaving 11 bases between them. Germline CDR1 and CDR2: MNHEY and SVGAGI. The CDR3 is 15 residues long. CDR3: CASSYSSTAAYEQYF. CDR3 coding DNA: TGTGCCAGCAGTTACTCTTCGACAGCAGCCTACGAGCAGTACTTC.

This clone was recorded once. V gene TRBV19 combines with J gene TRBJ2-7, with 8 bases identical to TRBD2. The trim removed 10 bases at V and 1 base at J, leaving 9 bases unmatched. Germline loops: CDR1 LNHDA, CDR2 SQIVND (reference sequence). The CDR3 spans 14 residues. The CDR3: CATARAGGSYEQYF. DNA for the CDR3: TGTGCCACCGCCCGGGCGGGAGGATCCTACGAGCAGTACTTC.

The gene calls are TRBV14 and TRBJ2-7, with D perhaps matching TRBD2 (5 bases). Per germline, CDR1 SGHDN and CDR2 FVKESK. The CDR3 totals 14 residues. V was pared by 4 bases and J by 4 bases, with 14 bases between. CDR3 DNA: TGTGCCAGCAGCCCCCGACCGGGCGGGTACGAGCAGTACTTC. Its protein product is CASSPRPGGYEQYF.

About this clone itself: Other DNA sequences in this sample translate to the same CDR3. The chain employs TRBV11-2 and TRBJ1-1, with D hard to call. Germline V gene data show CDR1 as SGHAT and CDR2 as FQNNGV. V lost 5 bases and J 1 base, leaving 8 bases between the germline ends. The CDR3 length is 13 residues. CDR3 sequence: CASSPSGNTEAFF. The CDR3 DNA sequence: TGTGCCAGCAGCCCCTCGGGGAACACTGAAGCTTTCTTT. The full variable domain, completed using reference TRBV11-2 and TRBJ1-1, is EAGVAQSPRYKIIEKRQSVAFWCNPISGHATLYWYQQILGQGPKLLIQFQNNGVVDDSQLPKDRFSAERLKGVDSTLKIQPAKLEDSAVYLCASSPSGNTEAFFGQGTRLTVV.